What follows are 30 T cell receptor beta chains derived from one specimen sequenced in a study of blood T cell repertoires in COVID-19. Profiling relied on immunoSEQ multiplex PCR, and the TCRdb table lists in-frame clones only, not all of them. The table shows under 300,000 clones, with roughly 86% occurring only once. Material for sequencing was PBMCs or T cells enriched from blood (not recorded which). The receptors derive from a woman between 45 and 65 years old who had recovered from COVID-19.

Here the CDR3 reads CASSITQGDDGYTF. The DNA for the CDR3 is TGTGCCAGTAGTATAACCCAGGGTGATGATGGCTACACCTTC. V gene TRBV19 combines with J gene TRBJ1-2; TRBD1 might be the D (5 bases). The germline V and J ends were trimmed by 2 bases and 6 bases, with 13 bases remaining between them. CDR3 length equals 14 residues. Germline V gene lookup returns CDR1 LNHDA and CDR2 SQIVND (reference sequence).

This clone was recorded only once. The CDR3 DNA sequence: TGTGCCAGCAGCCCGTCTCTACAGGGGAGTGAGCAGTTCTTC. Its protein product is CASSPSLQGSEQFF. V usage is TRBV3-1 (or the pseudogene TRBV3-2) and J usage is TRBJ2-1; 7 nucleotides line up with TRBD1. Germline V gene sequence: CDR1 LGHDT, CDR2 YNNKEL (reference sequence). This CDR3 has 14 residues. The ends lost 4 bases at V and 9 bases at J; junction bases unmatched: 9.

The chain has TRBV27 and TRBJ1-5, with 8 bases that match TRBD1. The CDR3 consists of 13 residues. Germline V gene lookup returns CDR1 MNHEY and CDR2 SMNVEV (reference sequence). V trimming: 3 bases; J trimming: 9 bases; junction bases outside the gene matches: 4. The CDR3 sequence is CASSFDRGGPQHF. The CDR3 region has the DNA TGTGCCAGCAGTTTTGACAGGGGCGGGCCCCAGCATTTT.

This clone was counted only a few times. The J gene is TRBJ2-5, the V gene TRBV5-4, with 7 bases aligning to TRBD1. The CDR3 covers 13 residues. Unmatched junction bases numbered 3, after V lost 4 bases and J lost 3 bases. Germline values: CDR1 SGHNT, CDR2 YYREEE (reference sequence). CDR3 bases: TGTGCCAGCAGCATTGACAGGGAAGAGACCCAGTACTTC. It yields the protein CASSIDREETQYF.

This rearrangement joins TRBV19 to TRBJ2-2; D is undetermined. There are 15 residues in the CDR3. Per germline, CDR1 LNHDA and CDR2 SQIVND (reference sequence). V was shortened by 6 bases and J by 4 bases, with 15 bases between the two germline ends. The CDR3 DNA sequence: TGTGCCAGTAGACCGATTACTCTAAGCACCGGGGAGCTGTTTTTT. This encodes CASRPITLSTGELFF.

This clone came up once. This rearrangement joins TRBV19 to TRBJ2-1, with 7 bases that match TRBD2. This CDR3 spans 16 amino acids. CDR1 and CDR2 (germline): LNHDA, SQIVND (reference sequence). The ends lost 2 bases at V and 7 bases at J; junction bases unmatched: 11. The CDR3 DNA reads TGTGCCAGTAGTATATATGTTACTAGCGTAAATAATGAGCAGTTCTTC. This translates into CASSIYVTSVNNEQFF.

This chain connects TRBV29-1 to TRBJ2-3, with D maybe TRBD2 (5 bases). The germline CDR1 and CDR2 sequences are SQVTM and ANQGSEA. This CDR3 is built from 13 residues. Trimming took off 5 bases at V and 0 bases at J, with 9 bases between the two ends. CDR3 loop: CSVLRDSTDTQYF. The CDR3 bases are TGCAGCGTTCTTCGGGATAGCACAGATACGCAGTATTTT.

This sequence joins TRBV9 and TRBJ2-6, with D possibly TRBD2 on 5 matching bases. The CDR3 loop spans 17 amino acids. V was trimmed by 4 bases and J by 0 bases, leaving 14 bases between them. Germline CDR1 and CDR2: SGDLS and YYNGEE. The CDR3 loop is CASSTLVIGSGANVLTF. CDR3 DNA sequence: TGTGCCAGCAGCACACTAGTCATCGGCTCTGGGGCCAACGTCCTGACTTTC. Based on the CDR3 plus reference TRBV9 and TRBJ2-6, the full variable domain is DSGVTQTPKHLITATGQRVTLRCSPRSGDLSVYWYQQSLDQGLQFLIQYYNGEERAKGNILERFSAQQFPDLHSELNLSSLELGDSALYFCASSTLVIGSGANVLTFGAGSRLTVL.

The chain joins TRBV30 to TRBJ2-7; 8 bases are a match to TRBD1. Germline CDR1 is GTSNPN and CDR2 is SVGIG (reference sequence). V trimming: 5 bases; J trimming: 6 bases; junction bases outside the gene matches: 9. The CDR3 loop spans 13 amino acids. The CDR3 sequence: CAWGMDRAPEQYF. The CDR3 DNA reads as TGTGCCTGGGGGATGGACAGGGCTCCCGAGCAGTACTTC.

The chain joins TRBV7-2 to TRBJ2-5; possible D gene TRBD2, 5 bases. This CDR3 region has 13 residues. Trimming shortened V by 0 bases and J by 7 bases, and 9 bases separated the two germline ends. In germline, CDR1 is SGHTA, CDR2 FQGNSA. The CDR3 loop is CASSLAYRGTQYF. For the CDR3, the DNA is TGTGCCAGCAGCTTAGCATATCGGGGGACCCAGTACTTC.

The V and J genes are TRBV9 and TRBJ2-2; 9 bases are a match to TRBD2. This CDR3 is built from 14 residues. Trimming removed 6 bases from V and 4 bases from J; junction bases left unmatched: 4. Per the germline V gene, CDR1 is SGDLS and CDR2 is YYNGEE. This chain's CDR3 is CASTLREGTGELFF. The CDR3 nucleotides read TGTGCCAGCACGTTGCGGGAGGGCACCGGGGAGCTGTTTTTT.

The chain uses TRBV20-1 and TRBJ2-1, with TRBD2 matching 7 bases. The junction had 15 bases not matched to a gene; V was cut back by 3 bases and J by 4 bases. In germline, CDR1 is DFQATT, CDR2 SNEGSKA (reference sequence). The CDR3 is 17 amino acids. In nucleotides, the CDR3 is TGCAGTGCTAGTGACATTCGGGAGGCTCTCATTTACAATGAGCAGTTCTTC. Translating gives CSASDIREALIYNEQFF.

V usage is TRBV11-3 and J usage is TRBJ2-5; a possible D gene is TRBD2 (5 bases). CDR3 length: 13 residues. Germline values: CDR1 SGHNT, CDR2 YENEEA. The V gene lost 3 bases and the J gene lost 4 bases, with 9 bases spanning the gap. In DNA form, the CDR3 reads TGTGCCAGCAGCTTTGGGAGCAGAGAGACCCAGTACTTC. Protein: CASSFGSRETQYF.

The chain has TRBV10-3 and TRBJ1-5; TRBD1 is a possible D gene (6 bases). The CDR3 runs to 14 residues. Germline CDR1 and CDR2: ENHRY and SYGVKD. V lost 2 bases and J 6 bases, leaving 11 bases between the germline ends. This CDR3 is CAISERPGAQPQHF. CDR3 DNA sequence: TGTGCCATCAGTGAGCGACCAGGGGCTCAGCCCCAGCATTTT.

This chain joins TRBV3-1 (or the pseudogene TRBV3-2) and TRBJ1-1; D is ambiguous. CDR3 length: 13 amino acids. Germline V gene sequence: CDR1 LGHDT, CDR2 YNNKEL (reference sequence). The V end was cut by 1 base, the J end by 4 bases, with 7 bases between. The CDR3 sequence is CASSQVTGTEAFF. DNA for the CDR3: TGTGCCAGCAGCCAAGTAACGGGCACTGAAGCTTTCTTT.

This clone was seen a single time. CDR3 protein: CSVVRTGISNTEAFF. The CDR3 DNA sequence: TGCAGCGTTGTGAGAACAGGGATCTCGAACACTGAAGCTTTCTTT. The V and J genes are TRBV29-1 and TRBJ1-1, with a tentative D call TRBD1 (6 bases). V gave up 4 bases and J gave up 1 base, with 16 bases separating them. The CDR3 is 15 residues long. Germline V gives CDR1 SQVTM, CDR2 ANQGSEA.

This clone was picked up a small number of times. This chain connects TRBV19 to TRBJ1-5; no firm D call. The CDR3 totals 12 residues. Germline CDR1 LNHDA, CDR2 SQIVND (reference sequence). Trimming shortened V by 5 bases and J by 7 bases, and 9 bases separated the two germline ends. The CDR3 region is CASSPPGQPQHF. The CDR3 coding sequence is TGTGCCAGTAGTCCCCCCGGGCAGCCCCAGCATTTT.

The genes are TRBV11-2 and TRBJ1-1; D is unresolved. V was shortened by 6 bases and J by 10 bases, with 15 bases between the two germline ends. This CDR3 has 12 residues. Germline V gene lookup returns CDR1 SGHAT and CDR2 FQNNGV. The CDR3 DNA follows: TGTGCCAGCAGGCCGACATCCACGTCAGCTTTCTTT. Translated, it gives CASRPTSTSAFF.

The genes are TRBV24-1 and TRBJ2-3; 10 bases are a match to TRBD2. The CDR3 extends over 17 amino acids. Trimming cost V 0 bases and J 0 bases; bases outside gene matches: 2. Germline CDR1 and CDR2: KGHDR and SFDVKD. DNA of the CDR3: TGTGCCACCAGTGATTTGACAGCGGGAGGGAGCACAGATACGCAGTATTTT. The encoded protein is CATSDLTAGGSTDTQYF.

The chain recombines TRBV5-1 with TRBJ2-5, with 7 bases lining up with TRBD2. The CDR3 is made up of 16 amino acids. V gave up 0 bases and J gave up 2 bases; unmatched junction bases: 7. Germline V lookup: CDR1 SGHRS, CDR2 YFSETQ. The CDR3 region is CASSLDPAGLQETQYF. The CDR3 DNA reads as TGCGCCAGCAGCTTGGATCCAGCGGGGTTGCAAGAGACCCAGTACTTC.

CDR3 amino acids: CASRRTPANYGYTF. CDR3 DNA sequence: TGTGCCAGCAGGAGGACACCCGCTAACTATGGCTACACCTTC. The chain links TRBV2 to TRBJ1-2; D possibly corresponds to TRBD1 (5 bases). The ends were cut back, 6 bases at V and 0 bases at J, with 11 bases in the middle. The germline gives CDR1 SNHLY, CDR2 FYNNEI. This CDR3 contains 14 residues.

This chain joins TRBV28 and TRBJ1-1; 7 bases are a match to TRBD1. The CDR3 spans 14 residues. J lost 11 bases, V lost 3 bases, and 12 bases had no gene match. Per the germline V gene, CDR1 is MDHEN and CDR2 is SYDVKM. For the CDR3, the DNA is TGTGCCAGCAGTTTGGGACAGCGGGTGATGGGGGCTTTCTTT. Amino acid sequence: CASSLGQRVMGAFF.

The V and J genes are TRBV27 and TRBJ1-1, with TRBD1 matching 9 bases. Germline assignment: CDR1 MNHEY and CDR2 SMNVEV (reference sequence). The CDR3 has 16 residues. Trimming cost V 10 bases and J 0 bases; bases outside gene matches: 12. The CDR3 DNA reads as TGTGCCACCTCCATCGGGACAGGGAGCCTGAACACTGAAGCTTTCTTT. It translates to CATSIGTGSLNTEAFF.

The chain employs TRBV30 and TRBJ2-7; TRBD2 matches 8 bases. The CDR3 covers 13 residues. Germline CDR1 and CDR2: GTSNPN and SVGIG (reference sequence). Unmatched junction bases numbered 9, after V lost 6 bases and J lost 5 bases. The CDR3 protein is CACYLREVHEQYF. The DNA of the CDR3 is TGTGCCTGTTATTTGCGGGAGGTCCACGAGCAGTACTTC.

This clone occurred once. V usage is TRBV11-2 and J usage is TRBJ2-3, with a tentative D call TRBD1 (5 bases). In germline, CDR1 is SGHAT, CDR2 FQNNGV. Trimming took off 1 base at V and 1 base at J, with 12 bases between the two ends. The CDR3 covers 16 residues. CDR3 nucleotide sequence: TGTGCCAGCAGCTTAGTGTCAGGGCGAGGCACAGATACGCAGTATTTT. As protein: CASSLVSGRGTDTQYF.

The rearrangement uses TRBV24-1 and TRBJ1-4, with 7 bases lining up with TRBD1. V lost 3 bases to trimming and J lost 6 bases; unmatched junction nucleotides: 6. The CDR3 totals 15 residues. The V gene's germline CDR1 is KGHDR and CDR2 SFDVKD. CDR3 region: CATSDPGTDHEKLFF. CDR3 in DNA: TGTGCCACCAGTGATCCCGGGACAGACCATGAAAAACTGTTTTTT.

This chain links TRBV19 with TRBJ1-6; 9 nucleotides match TRBD1. V was pared by 9 bases and J by 9 bases, with 9 bases of the junction left unmatched. The CDR3 is 14 residues long. Germline V lookup: CDR1 LNHDA, CDR2 SQIVND (reference sequence). CDR3 amino acids: CASSWTGESSPLHF. The CDR3, as DNA: TGTGCCAGCAGTTGGACAGGGGAAAGTTCACCCCTCCACTTT. The whole variable domain, filled in from reference TRBV19 and TRBJ1-6, reads DGGITQSPKYLFRKEGQNVTLSCEQNLNHDAMYWYRQDPGQGLRLIYYSQIVNDFQKGDIAEGYSVSREKKESFPLTVTSAQKNPTAFYLCASSWTGESSPLHFGNGTRLTVT.

The chain links TRBV27 to TRBJ2-1; weak D call: TRBD2 (5 bases). Trimming removed 3 bases from V and 2 bases from J, with 11 bases in between. The CDR3 contains 15 residues. Per germline, CDR1 MNHEY and CDR2 SMNVEV (reference sequence). CDR3 bases: TGTGCCAGCAGTTTCGTAGCGAGAACCTACAATGAGCAGTTCTTC. This sequence encodes CASSFVARTYNEQFF.

The V gene is TRBV7-2, the J gene TRBJ1-3, with D possibly being TRBD1 (5 bases). V lost 1 base, J lost 3 bases, and 13 bases lay in between. Germline V lookup: CDR1 SGHTA, CDR2 FQGNSA. This CDR3 has 16 amino acids. CDR3 amino acids: CASSLGAGRVGNTIYF. The CDR3 nucleotides read TGTGCCAGCAGCTTAGGAGCCGGCAGGGTTGGAAACACCATATATTTT.

V usage is TRBV2 and J usage is TRBJ1-2; 9 nucleotides match TRBD1. From germline, CDR1 is SNHLY and CDR2 FYNNEI. This CDR3 spans 14 amino acids. Trimming cost V 0 bases and J 8 bases; bases outside gene matches: 4. CDR3 sequence (DNA): TGTGCCAGCAGTGAAGCTGGGACAGGGTTCGGCTACACCTTC. Translated: CASSEAGTGFGYTF.